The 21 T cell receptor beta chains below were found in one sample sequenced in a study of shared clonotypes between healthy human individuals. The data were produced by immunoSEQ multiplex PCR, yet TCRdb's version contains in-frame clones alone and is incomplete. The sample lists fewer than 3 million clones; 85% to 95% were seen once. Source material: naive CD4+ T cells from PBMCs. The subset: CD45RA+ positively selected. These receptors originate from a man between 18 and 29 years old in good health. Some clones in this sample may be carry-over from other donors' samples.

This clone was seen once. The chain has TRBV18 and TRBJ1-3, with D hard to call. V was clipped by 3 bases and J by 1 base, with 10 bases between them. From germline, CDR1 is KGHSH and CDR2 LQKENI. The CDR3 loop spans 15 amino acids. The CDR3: CASSPGSWSGNTIYF. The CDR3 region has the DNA TGTGCCAGCTCACCCGGGTCCTGGTCTGGAAACACCATATATTTT. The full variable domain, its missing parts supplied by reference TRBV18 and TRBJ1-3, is NAGVMQNPRHLVRRRGQEARLRCSPMKGHSHVYWYRQLPEEGLKFMVYLQKENIIDESGMPKERFSAEFPKEGPSILRIQQVVRGDSAAYFCASSPGSWSGNTIYFGEGSWLTVV.

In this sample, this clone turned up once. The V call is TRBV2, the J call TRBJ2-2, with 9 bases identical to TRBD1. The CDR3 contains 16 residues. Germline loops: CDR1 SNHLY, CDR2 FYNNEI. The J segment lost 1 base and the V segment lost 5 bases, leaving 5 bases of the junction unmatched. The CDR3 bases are TGTGCCAGCAGTCCACAGGGGGCCCTGAACACCGGGGAGCTGTTTTTT. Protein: CASSPQGALNTGELFF.

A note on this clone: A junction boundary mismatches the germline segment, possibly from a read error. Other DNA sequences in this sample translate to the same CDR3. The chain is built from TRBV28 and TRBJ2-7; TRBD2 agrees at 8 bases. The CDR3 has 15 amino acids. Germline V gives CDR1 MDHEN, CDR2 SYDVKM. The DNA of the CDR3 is TGTGCCAGCATACCCCCGGTTGCCGGGAGGGGCGAGCAGTACTTT. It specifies CASIPPVAGRGEQYF.

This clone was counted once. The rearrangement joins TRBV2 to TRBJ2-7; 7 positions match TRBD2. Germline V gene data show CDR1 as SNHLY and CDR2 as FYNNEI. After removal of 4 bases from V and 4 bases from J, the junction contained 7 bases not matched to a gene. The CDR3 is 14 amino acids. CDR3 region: CASSVGLGVYEQYF. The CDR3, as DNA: TGTGCCAGCAGTGTCGGACTAGGGGTGTACGAGCAGTACTTC.

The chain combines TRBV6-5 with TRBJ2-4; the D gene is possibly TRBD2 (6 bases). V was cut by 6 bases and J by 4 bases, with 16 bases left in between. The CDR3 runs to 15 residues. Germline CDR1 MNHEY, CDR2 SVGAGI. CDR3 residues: CASSLGRLGKNIQYF. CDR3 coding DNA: TGTGCCAGCAGCCTGGGGAGGTTGGGGAAAAACATTCAGTACTTC.

Written as DNA, the CDR3 is TGTGCCAGCAGCTTAGTCCTTAGCTCCTACGAGCAGTACTTC. It is translated as CASSLVLSSYEQYF. The chain is built from TRBV11-2 and TRBJ2-7; D is ambiguous. CDR1 is SGHAT, CDR2 FQNNGV, per germline. Trimming shortened V by 1 base and J by 0 bases, and 7 bases separated the two germline ends. The CDR3 is 14 residues long.

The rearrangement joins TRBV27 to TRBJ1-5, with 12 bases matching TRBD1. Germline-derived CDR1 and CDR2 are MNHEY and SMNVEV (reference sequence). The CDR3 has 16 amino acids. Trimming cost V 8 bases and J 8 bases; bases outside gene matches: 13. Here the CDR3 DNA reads TGTGCCAGCCCCTCGCGTGGGACAGGGGGCCGGGAGCCCCAGCATTTT. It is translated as CASPSRGTGGREPQHF.

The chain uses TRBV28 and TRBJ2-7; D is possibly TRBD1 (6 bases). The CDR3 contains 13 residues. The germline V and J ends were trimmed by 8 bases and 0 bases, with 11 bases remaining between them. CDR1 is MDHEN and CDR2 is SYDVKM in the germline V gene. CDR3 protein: CASGYRDSYEQYF. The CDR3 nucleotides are TGTGCCAGCGGATACAGGGACTCCTACGAGCAGTACTTC.

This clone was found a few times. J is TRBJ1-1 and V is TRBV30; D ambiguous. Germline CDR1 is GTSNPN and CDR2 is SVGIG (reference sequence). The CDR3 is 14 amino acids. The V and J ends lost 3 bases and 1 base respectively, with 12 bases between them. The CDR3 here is CAWSPPWRNTEAFF. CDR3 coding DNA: TGTGCCTGGAGCCCCCCGTGGAGGAACACTGAAGCTTTCTTT.

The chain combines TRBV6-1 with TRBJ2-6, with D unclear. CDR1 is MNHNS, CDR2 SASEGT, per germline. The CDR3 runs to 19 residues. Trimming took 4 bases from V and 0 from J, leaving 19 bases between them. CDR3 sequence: CASSGRGRTPSSGANVLTF. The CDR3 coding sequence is TGTGCCAGCAGTGGGAGAGGTAGGACGCCAAGCTCTGGGGCCAACGTCCTGACTTTC.

The CDR3 DNA sequence: TGCAGCGTGGCTGACAGGGGGTTCTCCTACGAGCAGTACTTC. Its translation: CSVADRGFSYEQYF. The genes are TRBV29-1 and TRBJ2-7; 9 bases are a match to TRBD1. The CDR3 is 14 amino acids. J was trimmed by 0 bases and V by 6 bases; bases with no gene match: 6. Germline V gives CDR1 SQVTM, CDR2 ANQGSEA.

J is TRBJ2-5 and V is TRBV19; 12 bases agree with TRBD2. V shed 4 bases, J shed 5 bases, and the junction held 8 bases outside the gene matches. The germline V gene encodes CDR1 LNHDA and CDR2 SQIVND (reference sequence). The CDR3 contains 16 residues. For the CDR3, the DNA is TGTGCCAGTAGTAAGACTAGCGGGAGTCTGCTGGAGACCCAGTACTTC. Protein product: CASSKTSGSLLETQYF.

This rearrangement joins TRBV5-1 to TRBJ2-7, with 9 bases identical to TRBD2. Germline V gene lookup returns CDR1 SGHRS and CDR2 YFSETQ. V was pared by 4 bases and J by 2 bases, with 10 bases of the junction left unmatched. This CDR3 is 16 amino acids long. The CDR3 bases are TGCGCCAGCAGCCTCGAGCCTAGCGGGGACCCCTACGAGCAGTACTTC. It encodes CASSLEPSGDPYEQYF.

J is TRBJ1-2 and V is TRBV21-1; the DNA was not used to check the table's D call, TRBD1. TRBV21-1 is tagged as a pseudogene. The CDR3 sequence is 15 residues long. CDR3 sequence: CASSRKPGQGTGYTF. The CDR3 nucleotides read TGTGCCAGCAGTCGAAAACCGGGACAGGGGACTGGCTACACCTTC.

CDR3 amino acids: CASNFRDNTEAFF. The CDR3 DNA is TGTGCCAGCAATTTCAGGGACAACACTGAAGCTTTCTTT. The V gene is TRBV6-1, the J gene TRBJ1-1; D perhaps matches TRBD1 (5 bases). Germline values: CDR1 MNHNS, CDR2 SASEGT. The ends were cut back, 7 bases at V and 2 bases at J, with 11 bases in the middle. The CDR3 is 13 amino acids.

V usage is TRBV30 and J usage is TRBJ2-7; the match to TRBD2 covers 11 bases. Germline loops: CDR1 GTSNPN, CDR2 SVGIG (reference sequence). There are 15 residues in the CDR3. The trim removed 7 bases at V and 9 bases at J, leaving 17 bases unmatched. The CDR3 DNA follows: TGTGCCTTCCGTCGATGGGGTAGCGGGAGGGCCGGGCAGTACTTC. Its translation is CAFRRWGSGRAGQYF.

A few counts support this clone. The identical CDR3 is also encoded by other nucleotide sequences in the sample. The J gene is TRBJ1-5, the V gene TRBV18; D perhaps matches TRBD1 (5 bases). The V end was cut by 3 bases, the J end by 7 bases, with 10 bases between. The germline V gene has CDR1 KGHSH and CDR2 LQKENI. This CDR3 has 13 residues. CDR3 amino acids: CASSPSGNQPQHF. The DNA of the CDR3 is TGTGCCAGCTCACCTTCAGGGAACCAGCCCCAGCATTTT. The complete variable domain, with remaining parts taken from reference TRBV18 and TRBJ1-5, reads NAGVMQNPRHLVRRRGQEARLRCSPMKGHSHVYWYRQLPEEGLKFMVYLQKENIIDESGMPKERFSAEFPKEGPSILRIQQVVRGDSAAYFCASSPSGNQPQHFGDGTRLSIL.

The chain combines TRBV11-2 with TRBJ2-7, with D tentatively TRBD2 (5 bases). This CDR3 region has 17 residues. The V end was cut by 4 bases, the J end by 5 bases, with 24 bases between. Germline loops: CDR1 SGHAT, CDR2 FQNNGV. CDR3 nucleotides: TGTGCCAGCAGCTCCCAGCGCCGGCGGCACGGGGAGAACGAGCAGTACTTC. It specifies CASSSQRRRHGENEQYF.

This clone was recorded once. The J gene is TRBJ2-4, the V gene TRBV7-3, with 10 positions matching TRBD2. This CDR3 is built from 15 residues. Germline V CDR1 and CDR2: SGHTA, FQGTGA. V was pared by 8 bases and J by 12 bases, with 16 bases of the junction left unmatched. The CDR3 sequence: CASAGLAGAPRTQYF. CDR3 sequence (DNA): TGTGCCAGCGCGGGGCTAGCGGGAGCGCCGAGAACTCAGTACTTC.

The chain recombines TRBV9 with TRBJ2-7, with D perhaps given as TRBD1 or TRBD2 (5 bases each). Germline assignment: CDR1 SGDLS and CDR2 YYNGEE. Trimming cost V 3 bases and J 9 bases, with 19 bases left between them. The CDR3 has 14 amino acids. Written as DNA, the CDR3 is TGTGCCAGCAGCGACTACCGGGACCCGAGGAGGCAGTACTTC. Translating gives CASSDYRDPRRQYF.

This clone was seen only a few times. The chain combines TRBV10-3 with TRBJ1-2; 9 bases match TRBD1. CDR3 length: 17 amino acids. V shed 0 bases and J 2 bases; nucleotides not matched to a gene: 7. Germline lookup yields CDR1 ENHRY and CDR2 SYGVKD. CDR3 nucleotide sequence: TGTGCCATCAGTGAGTCAGGGGCGACAGGGGGAAACTATGGCTACACCTTC. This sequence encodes CAISESGATGGNYGYTF.